This T cell receptor (beta chain) stems from a study of cytomegalovirus exposure and HLA in healthy donors (dated by TCRdb to the late 2010s). Notes on the research overall: The roughly 670 repertoires of the first cohort and the 120 validation repertoires were produced on the same platform, according to a later analysis. The study aimed to test whether cataloging public T cell receptors could reveal signatures of past pathogen exposure. Along with the approximately 700-subject first cohort, a separate validation cohort of over a hundred different subjects was used. To predict cytomegalovirus infection status, the study brought together high-throughput TCR immunosequencing, statistical association of individual TCRs with disease status, and machine learning.

Broader findings and caveats from the paper: The study gave a list of over 150 TCR beta chains associated with cytomegalovirus. A later analysis lacked HLA typing for the validation cohort, so it scored co-occurrence in that cohort across all 110 or so repertoires. The authors suggested that the approach could potentially be extended to other disease states and immunological phenotypes. In both the original and validation cohorts, the classifier was reported to diagnose cytomegalovirus status with high specificity and sensitivity. Of the cluster scores, about 94% were above 0 in a later analysis, which found that TCRs clustered in the first cohort also tended to co-occur in the 95 to 150 validation repertoires. A few of the identified cytomegalovirus-associated TCR beta chains were confirmed in vitro to be specific for cytomegalovirus antigens. Across donors, most TCR sequences were observed very rarely, whereas some public TCRs were present in many individuals.

The donors belonged to the validation cohort of around 120 subjects, which was separate from the 666-subject first cohort. Only one count was recorded for this clone. There is no known antigen for this receptor. Base qualities are not recorded, but no much larger clone differs from it by a single base. Other DNA sequences of this sample code for an identical CDR3. The library was obtained by the immunoSEQ multiplex PCR assay. On the study's bioinformatics: A statistical classification framework was built for diagnosing cytomegalovirus status from the catalog of TCR beta chain sequences. In TCRdb, the immuneACCESS table is reduced to in-frame sequences with V and J assigned. These tables do not hold every clone; where another copy was compared, an unresolved V gene accounts for under half, and the others remain unexplained. The V and J calls and clone size are taken from that table; D and trimming were inferred from the DNA. The sample contains about 150,000 clones, approximately 86% of them found a single time. Approximately 20% of the sample is taken by the ten largest.

Clipping removes 1 base from V and 4 bases from J, with 3 as the unmatched junction base count. The CDR3 numbers 15 residues from cysteine through phenylalanine. The kept DNA is CDR3 alone, 45 bases in frame from the first base. From a lookup of the germline V gene, CDR1 and CDR2 are LGHNA and YSLEER. This chain is built from TRBV4-3 and TRBJ2-3; 9 central bases correspond to TRBD2. The source material was PBMCs. This TCR was sampled from a man aged 18-30 years in good health and CMV-seropositive. The bases read TGCGCCAGCAGCCAAGCGGCGGGGGGGCCAGATACGCAGTATTTT. Translated, it gives CASSQAAGGPDTQYF.